This T cell receptor (beta chain) was sequenced during a study of cytomegalovirus exposure and HLA in healthy donors. Researchers ran the PCR with 60 Vbeta and 13 Jbeta primers. The table came from immunoSEQ multiplex PCR; TCRdb's copy has only in-frame clones and leaves some out. The sample shows about 120,000 clones, 70% to 75% of them seen only once. The CDR3 contains 16 residues. The trim removed 5 bases at V and 4 bases at J, leaving 11 bases unmatched. Germline CDR1 SGHTA, CDR2 FQGTGA. Regarding donors, all were healthy bone marrow donors. The sequence was obtained from a young woman in good health and CMV-seronegative. This chain joins TRBV7-3 and TRBJ2-5, with 9 bases identical to TRBD2. The specimen was PBMCs. CDR3 loop: CASSPGLAGRRETQYF. The CDR3 region has the DNA TGTGCCAGCAGCCCCGGGCTAGCGGGGAGGAGAGAGACCCAGTACTTC.